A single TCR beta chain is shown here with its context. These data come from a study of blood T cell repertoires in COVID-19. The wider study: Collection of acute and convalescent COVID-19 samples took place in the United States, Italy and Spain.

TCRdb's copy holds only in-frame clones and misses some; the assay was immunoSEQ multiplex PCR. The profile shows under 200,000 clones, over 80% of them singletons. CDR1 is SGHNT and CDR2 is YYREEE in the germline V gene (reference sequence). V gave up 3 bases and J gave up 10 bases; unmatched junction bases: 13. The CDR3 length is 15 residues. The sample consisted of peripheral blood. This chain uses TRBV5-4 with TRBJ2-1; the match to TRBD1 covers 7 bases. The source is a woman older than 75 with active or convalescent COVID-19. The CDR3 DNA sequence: TGTGCCAGCAGCTCCGGGACAGTGGGGCAAAGGGAGCAGTTCTTC. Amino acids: CASSSGTVGQREQFF.